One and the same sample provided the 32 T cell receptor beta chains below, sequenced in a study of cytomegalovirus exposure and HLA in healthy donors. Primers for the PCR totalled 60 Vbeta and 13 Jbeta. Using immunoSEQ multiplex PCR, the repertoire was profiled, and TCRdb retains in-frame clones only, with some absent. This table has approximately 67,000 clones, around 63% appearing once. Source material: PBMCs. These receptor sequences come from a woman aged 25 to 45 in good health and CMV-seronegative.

CDR3 DNA sequence: TGTGCCAGCAGCTTAGAAGGGGCGGCGAATTCACCCCTCCACTTT. Its protein product is CASSLEGAANSPLHF. The gene calls are TRBV11-3 and TRBJ1-6; D possibly corresponds to TRBD1 (5 bases). The CDR3 is 15 amino acids. Trimming cost V 0 bases and J 7 bases, with 10 bases left between them. Looked up from germline, CDR1 is SGHNT and CDR2 is YENEEA.

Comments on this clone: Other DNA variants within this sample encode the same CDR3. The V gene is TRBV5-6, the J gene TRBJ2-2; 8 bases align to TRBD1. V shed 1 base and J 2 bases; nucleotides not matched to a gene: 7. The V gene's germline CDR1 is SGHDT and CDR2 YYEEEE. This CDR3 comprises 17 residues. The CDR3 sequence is CASSLLSRGLNTGELFF. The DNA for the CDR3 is TGTGCCAGCAGCTTGTTGAGCAGGGGGCTTAACACCGGGGAGCTGTTTTTT.

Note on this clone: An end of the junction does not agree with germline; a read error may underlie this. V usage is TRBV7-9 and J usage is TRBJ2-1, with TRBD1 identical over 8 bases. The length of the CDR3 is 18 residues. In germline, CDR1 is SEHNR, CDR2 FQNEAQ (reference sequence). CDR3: CSSSLYPARGPPYNEQFF. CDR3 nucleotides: TGTTCCAGCAGCTTATATCCCGCCAGGGGGCCCCCCTACAATGAGCAGTTCTTC.

CDR3 DNA: TGTGCCAGCATGACAGGGTTCTCTGGAAACACCATATATTTT. Protein: CASMTGFSGNTIYF. J is TRBJ1-3 and V is TRBV6-5; TRBD1 matches at 7 bases. This CDR3 is 14 amino acids long. CDR1 is MNHEY, CDR2 SVGAGI, per germline. Germline trimming cut 7 bases from V and 0 bases from J; bases unmatched to any gene: 3.

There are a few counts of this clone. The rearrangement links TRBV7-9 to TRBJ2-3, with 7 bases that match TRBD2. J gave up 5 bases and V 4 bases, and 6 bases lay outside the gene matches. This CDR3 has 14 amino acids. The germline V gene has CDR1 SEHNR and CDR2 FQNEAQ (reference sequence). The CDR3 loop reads CASSSGLGGDTQYF. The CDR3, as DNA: TGTGCCAGCAGCTCAGGACTAGGTGGAGATACGCAGTATTTT.

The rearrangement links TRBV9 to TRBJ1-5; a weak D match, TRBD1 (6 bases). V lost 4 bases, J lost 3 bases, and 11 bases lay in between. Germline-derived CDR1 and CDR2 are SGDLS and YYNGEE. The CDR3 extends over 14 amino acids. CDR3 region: CASSPDRTNQPQHF. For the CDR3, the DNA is TGTGCCAGCAGCCCAGACAGGACCAATCAGCCCCAGCATTTT.

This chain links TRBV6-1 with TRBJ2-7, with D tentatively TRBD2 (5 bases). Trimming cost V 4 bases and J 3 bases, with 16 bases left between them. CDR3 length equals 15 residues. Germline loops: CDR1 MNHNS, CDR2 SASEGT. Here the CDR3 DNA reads TGTGCCAGCAGTGCCCCCCCGACCGGGAACTACGAGCAGTACTTC. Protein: CASSAPPTGNYEQYF.

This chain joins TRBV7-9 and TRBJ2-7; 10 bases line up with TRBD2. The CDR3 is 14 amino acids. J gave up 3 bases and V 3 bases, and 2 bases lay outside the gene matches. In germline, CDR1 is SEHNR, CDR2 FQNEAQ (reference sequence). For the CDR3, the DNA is TGTGCCAGCAGCTTTCGGACTAGCGGCTACGAGCAGTACTTC. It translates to CASSFRTSGYEQYF.

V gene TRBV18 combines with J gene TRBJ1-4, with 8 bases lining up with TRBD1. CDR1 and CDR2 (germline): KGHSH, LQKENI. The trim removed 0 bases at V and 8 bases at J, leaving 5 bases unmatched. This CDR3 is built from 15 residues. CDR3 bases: TGTGCCAGCTCACCACCGAGGACAGGGAGCGAAAAACTGTTTTTT. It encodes CASSPPRTGSEKLFF.

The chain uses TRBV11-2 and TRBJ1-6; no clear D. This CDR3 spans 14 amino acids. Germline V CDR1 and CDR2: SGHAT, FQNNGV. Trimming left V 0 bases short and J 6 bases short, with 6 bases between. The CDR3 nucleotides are TGTGCCAGCAGCTTAGACCGGTCTAATTCACCCCTCCACTTT. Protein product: CASSLDRSNSPLHF.

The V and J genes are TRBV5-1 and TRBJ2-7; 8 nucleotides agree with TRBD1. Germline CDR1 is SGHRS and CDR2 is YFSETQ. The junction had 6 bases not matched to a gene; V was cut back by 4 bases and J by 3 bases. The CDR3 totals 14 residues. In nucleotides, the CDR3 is TGCGCCAGCAGCCGTCGGACAGGGCACTACGAGCAGTACTTC. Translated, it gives CASSRRTGHYEQYF.

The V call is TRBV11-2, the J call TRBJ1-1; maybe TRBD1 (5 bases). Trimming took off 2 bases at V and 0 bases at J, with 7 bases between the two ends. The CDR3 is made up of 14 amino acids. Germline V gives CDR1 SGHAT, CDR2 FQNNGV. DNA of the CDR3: TGTGCCAGCAGCTTATCAGGGATGAACACTGAAGCTTTCTTT. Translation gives CASSLSGMNTEAFF.

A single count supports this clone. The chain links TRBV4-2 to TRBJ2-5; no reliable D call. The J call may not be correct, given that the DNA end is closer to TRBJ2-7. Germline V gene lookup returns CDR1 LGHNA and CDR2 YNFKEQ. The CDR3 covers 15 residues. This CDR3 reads CASSQDLVRRSEQYF. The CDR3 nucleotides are TGTGCCAGCAGCCAAGATCTTGTTCGGCGGAGCGAGCAGTACTTC.

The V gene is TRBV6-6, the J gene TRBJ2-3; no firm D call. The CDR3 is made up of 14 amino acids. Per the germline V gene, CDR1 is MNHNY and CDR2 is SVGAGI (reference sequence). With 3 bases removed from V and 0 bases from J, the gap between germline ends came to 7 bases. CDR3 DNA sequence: TGTGCCAGCAGTTATGGCGGAAGCACAGATACGCAGTATTTT. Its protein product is CASSYGGSTDTQYF.

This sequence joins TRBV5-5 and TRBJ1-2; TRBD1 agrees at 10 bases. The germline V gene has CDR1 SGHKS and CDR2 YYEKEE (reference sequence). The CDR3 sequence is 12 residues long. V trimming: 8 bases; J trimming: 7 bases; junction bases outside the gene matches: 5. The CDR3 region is CASNDRGLGYTF. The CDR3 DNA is TGTGCCAGTAACGACAGGGGGCTTGGCTACACCTTC.

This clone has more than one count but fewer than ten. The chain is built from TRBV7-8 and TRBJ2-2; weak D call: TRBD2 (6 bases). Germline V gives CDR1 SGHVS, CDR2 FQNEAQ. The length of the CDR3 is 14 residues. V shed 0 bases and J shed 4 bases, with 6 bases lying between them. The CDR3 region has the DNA TGTGCCAGCAGCTTAGCGGAGGGCACCGGGGAGCTGTTTTTT. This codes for CASSLAEGTGELFF.

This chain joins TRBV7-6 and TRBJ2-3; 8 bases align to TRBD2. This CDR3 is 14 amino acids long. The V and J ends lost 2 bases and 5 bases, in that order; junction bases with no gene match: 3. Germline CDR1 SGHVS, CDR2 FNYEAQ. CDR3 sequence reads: CASSLIAGGDTQYF. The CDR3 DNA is TGTGCCAGCAGCTTAATCGCGGGGGGAGATACGCAGTATTTT.

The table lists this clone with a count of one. DNA of the CDR3: TGTGCCAGCTCACCCCTCCAGGGGGTCTCCTACGAGCAGTACTTC. This encodes CASSPLQGVSYEQYF. The V and J genes are TRBV18 and TRBJ2-7; TRBD1 matches 7 bases. V was clipped by 3 bases and J by 0 bases; unmatched bases: 5. The length of the CDR3 is 15 residues. Germline V gene sequence: CDR1 KGHSH, CDR2 LQKENI. The full variable domain, its missing parts supplied by reference TRBV18 and TRBJ2-7, is NAGVMQNPRHLVRRRGQEARLRCSPMKGHSHVYWYRQLPEEGLKFMVYLQKENIIDESGMPKERFSAEFPKEGPSILRIQQVVRGDSAAYFCASSPLQGVSYEQYFGPGTRLTVT.

CDR3 residues: CSVQGMKDGYTF. Written as DNA, the CDR3 is TGCAGCGTTCAGGGGATGAAGGATGGCTACACCTTC. The chain carries TRBV29-1 and TRBJ1-2, with D tentatively TRBD1 (6 bases). CDR1 is SQVTM and CDR2 is ANQGSEA in the germline V gene. This CDR3 spans 12 amino acids. Between the trimmed V and J ends, which lost 5 bases and 6 bases, there was a span of 13 bases.

The CDR3 DNA reads TGCGCCAGCAGCTTGGAAGGGACAGGGGAACAGCCCCAGCATTTT. Residues: CASSLEGTGEQPQHF. The rearrangement links TRBV5-1 to TRBJ1-5, with 10 bases fitting TRBD1. The CDR3 contains 15 residues. V lost 0 bases to trimming and J lost 7 bases; unmatched junction nucleotides: 4. CDR1 and CDR2 from the germline V gene are SGHRS and YFSETQ.

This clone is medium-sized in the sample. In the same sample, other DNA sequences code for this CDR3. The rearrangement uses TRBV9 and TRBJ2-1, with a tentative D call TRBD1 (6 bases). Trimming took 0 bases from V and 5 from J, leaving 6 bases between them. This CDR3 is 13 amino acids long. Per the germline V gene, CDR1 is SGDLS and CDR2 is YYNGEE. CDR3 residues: CASSVGQDNEQFF. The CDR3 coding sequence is TGTGCCAGCAGCGTAGGACAGGACAATGAGCAGTTCTTC. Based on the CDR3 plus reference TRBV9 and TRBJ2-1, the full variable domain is DSGVTQTPKHLITATGQRVTLRCSPRSGDLSVYWYQQSLDQGLQFLIQYYNGEERAKGNILERFSAQQFPDLHSELNLSSLELGDSALYFCASSVGQDNEQFFGPGTRLTVL.

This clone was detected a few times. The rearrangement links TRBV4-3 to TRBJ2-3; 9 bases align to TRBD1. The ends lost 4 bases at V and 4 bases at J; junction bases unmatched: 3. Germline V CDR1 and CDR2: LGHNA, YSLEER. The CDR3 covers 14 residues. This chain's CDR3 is CASSPGQGPDTQYF. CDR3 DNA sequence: TGCGCCAGCAGCCCCGGACAGGGGCCAGATACGCAGTATTTT.

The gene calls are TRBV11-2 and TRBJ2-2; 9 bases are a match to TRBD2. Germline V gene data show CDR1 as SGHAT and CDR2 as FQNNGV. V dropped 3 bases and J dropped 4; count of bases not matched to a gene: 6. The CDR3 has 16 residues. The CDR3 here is CASSFSGTSPTGELFF. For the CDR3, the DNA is TGTGCCAGCAGCTTCTCCGGGACTAGCCCCACCGGGGAGCTGTTTTTT.

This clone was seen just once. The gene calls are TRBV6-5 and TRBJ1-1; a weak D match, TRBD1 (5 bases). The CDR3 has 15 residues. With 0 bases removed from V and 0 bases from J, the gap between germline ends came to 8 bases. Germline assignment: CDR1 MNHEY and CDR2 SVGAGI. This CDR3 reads CASSYSRTMNTEAFF. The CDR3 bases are TGTGCCAGCAGTTACTCCCGGACAATGAACACTGAAGCTTTCTTT.

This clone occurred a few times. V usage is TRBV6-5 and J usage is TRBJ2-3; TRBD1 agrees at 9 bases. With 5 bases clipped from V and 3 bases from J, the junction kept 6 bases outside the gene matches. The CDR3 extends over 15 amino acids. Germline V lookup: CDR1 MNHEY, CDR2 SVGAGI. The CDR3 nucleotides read TGTGCCAGCAGTAACGGACAGGGGAGGACAGATACGCAGTATTTT. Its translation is CASSNGQGRTDTQYF.

The CDR3, as DNA: TGTGCCAGCAGCTTAACGGGGGGGAATGATTCACCCCTCCACTTT. This encodes CASSLTGGNDSPLHF. The chain has TRBV7-3 and TRBJ1-6; possibly TRBD1 for D (5 bases). Deletions cut 0 bases from V and 8 bases from J, with 11 bases between. Looked up from germline, CDR1 is SGHTA and CDR2 is FQGTGA. This CDR3 comprises 15 residues.

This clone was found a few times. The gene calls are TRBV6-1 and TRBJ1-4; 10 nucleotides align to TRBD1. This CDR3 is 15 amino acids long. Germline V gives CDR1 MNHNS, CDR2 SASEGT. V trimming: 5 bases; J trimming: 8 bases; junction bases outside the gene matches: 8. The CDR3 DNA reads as TGTGCCAGCAGTACCGGGACAGGGGAAGGGGAAAAACTGTTTTTT. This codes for CASSTGTGEGEKLFF.

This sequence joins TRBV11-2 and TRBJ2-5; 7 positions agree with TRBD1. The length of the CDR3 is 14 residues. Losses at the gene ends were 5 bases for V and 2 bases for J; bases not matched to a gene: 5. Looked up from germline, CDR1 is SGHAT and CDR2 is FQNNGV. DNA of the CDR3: TGTGCCAGCAGCATTGGACAGGCTCAAGAGACCCAGTACTTC. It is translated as CASSIGQAQETQYF.

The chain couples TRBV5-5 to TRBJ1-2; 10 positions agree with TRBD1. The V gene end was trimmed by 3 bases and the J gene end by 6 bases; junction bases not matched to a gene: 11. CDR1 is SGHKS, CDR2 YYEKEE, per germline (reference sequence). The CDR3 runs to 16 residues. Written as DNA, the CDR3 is TGTGCCAGCAGCTATATTACGACAGGGGGCGGGCATGGCTACACCTTC. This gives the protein CASSYITTGGGHGYTF.

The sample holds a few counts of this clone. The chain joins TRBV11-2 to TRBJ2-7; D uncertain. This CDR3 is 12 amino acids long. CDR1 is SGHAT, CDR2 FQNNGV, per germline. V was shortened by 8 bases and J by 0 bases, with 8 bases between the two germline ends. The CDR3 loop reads CASGANSYEQYF. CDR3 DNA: TGTGCCAGCGGAGCTAACTCCTACGAGCAGTACTTC.

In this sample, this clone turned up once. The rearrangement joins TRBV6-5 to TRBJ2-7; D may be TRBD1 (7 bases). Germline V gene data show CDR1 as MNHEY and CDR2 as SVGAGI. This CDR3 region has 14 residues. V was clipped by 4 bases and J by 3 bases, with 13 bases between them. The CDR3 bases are TGTGCCAGCAGTTGGGGCAGGGGGGACTACGAGCAGTACTTC. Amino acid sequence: CASSWGRGDYEQYF.

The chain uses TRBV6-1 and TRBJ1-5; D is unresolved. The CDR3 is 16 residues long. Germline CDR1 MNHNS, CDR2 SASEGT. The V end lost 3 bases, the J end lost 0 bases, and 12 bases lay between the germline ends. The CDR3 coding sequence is TGTGCCAGCAGTGATTTTTTACGGGATAGCAATCAGCCCCAGCATTTT. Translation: CASSDFLRDSNQPQHF.